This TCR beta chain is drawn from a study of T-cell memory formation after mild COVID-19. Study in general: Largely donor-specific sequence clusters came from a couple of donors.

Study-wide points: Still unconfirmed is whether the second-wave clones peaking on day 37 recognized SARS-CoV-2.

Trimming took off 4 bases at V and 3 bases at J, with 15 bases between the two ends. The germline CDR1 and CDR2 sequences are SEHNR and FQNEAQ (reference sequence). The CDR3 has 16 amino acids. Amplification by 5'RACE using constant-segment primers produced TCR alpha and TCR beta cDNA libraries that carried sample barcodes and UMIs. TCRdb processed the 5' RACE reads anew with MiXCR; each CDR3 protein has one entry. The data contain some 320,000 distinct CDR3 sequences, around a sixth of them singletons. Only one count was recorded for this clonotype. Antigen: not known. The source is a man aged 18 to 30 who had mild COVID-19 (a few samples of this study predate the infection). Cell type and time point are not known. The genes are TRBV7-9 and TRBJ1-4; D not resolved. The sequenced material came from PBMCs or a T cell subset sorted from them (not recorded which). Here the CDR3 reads CASSSLTAPSNEKLFF. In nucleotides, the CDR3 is TGTGCCAGCAGCTCTCTGACTGCTCCCTCTAATGAAAAACTGTTTTTT.